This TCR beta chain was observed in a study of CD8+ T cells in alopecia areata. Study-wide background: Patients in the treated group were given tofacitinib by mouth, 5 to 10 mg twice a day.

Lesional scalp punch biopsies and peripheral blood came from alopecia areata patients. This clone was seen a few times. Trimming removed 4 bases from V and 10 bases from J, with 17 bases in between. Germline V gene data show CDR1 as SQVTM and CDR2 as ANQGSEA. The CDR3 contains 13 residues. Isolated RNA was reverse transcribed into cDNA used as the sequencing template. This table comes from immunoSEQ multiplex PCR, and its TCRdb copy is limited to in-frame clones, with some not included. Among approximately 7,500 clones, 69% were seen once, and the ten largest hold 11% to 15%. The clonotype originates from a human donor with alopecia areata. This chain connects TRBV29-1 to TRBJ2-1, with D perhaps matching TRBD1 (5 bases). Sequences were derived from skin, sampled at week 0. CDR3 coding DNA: TGCAGCGTTGGACAGTTAATGGGATGGGAGCAGTTCTTC. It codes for CSVGQLMGWEQFF.